One sample yielded the 31 T cell receptor beta chains listed below, sequenced in a study of T cells in Graves' hyperthyroidism and ophthalmopathy. The CDR3 regions of TCR beta were amplified from RNA transcripts. HTBI primers drove first-round RT-PCR of the TCR CDR3. TCRdb re-derived calls from the multiplex PCR reads in MiXCR, one entry per CDR3 protein. The profile covers about 570,000 distinct CDR3 sequences, with 40% to 55% appearing a single time and under 20% taken by the ten largest. The sample taken for sequencing was peripheral blood or thyroid tissue (not recorded which). Receptors were obtained from an adult woman with Graves' disease, either hyperthyroidism or ophthalmopathy (not recorded which).

This chain uses TRBV11-1 with TRBJ2-5; a weak D match, TRBD2 (6 bases). V gave up 5 bases and J gave up 8 bases, with 15 bases separating them. The CDR3 has 13 amino acids. Germline V gene lookup returns CDR1 SGHAT and CDR2 FQDESV (reference sequence). The CDR3 bases are TGTGCCAGCAGCCCTTCGGGACTGAAAACCCAGTACTTC. Protein: CASSPSGLKTQYF. The whole variable domain, remainder taken from reference TRBV11-1 and TRBJ2-5, is EAEVAQSPRYKITEKSQAVAFWCDPISGHATLYWYRQILGQGPELLVQFQDESVVDDSQLPKDRFSAERLKGVDSTLKIQPAELGDSAMYLCASSPSGLKTQYFGPGTRLLVL.

The J gene is TRBJ2-7, the V gene TRBV28; D is ambiguous. This CDR3 is 12 amino acids long. V was pared by 7 bases and J by 0 bases, with 7 bases between. Germline CDR1 reads MDHEN; CDR2 reads SYDVKM. Written as DNA, the CDR3 is TGTGCCAGCACCTTGAGCTCCTACGAGCAGTACTTC. Translation: CASTLSSYEQYF.

This clonotype was seen at least ten times. The chain couples TRBV7-6 to TRBJ1-5, with D possibly being TRBD1 (5 bases). Trimming removed 5 bases from V and 0 bases from J, with 11 bases in between. The CDR3 covers 15 residues. The V gene's germline CDR1 is SGHVS and CDR2 FNYEAQ. CDR3 coding DNA: TGTGCCAGCAGCGCGGACACTCTTAGCAATCAGCCCCAGCATTTT. This sequence encodes CASSADTLSNQPQHF.

The V call is TRBV7-9, the J call TRBJ2-2; no clear D gene. CDR1 is SEHNR, CDR2 FQNEAQ, per germline (reference sequence). Deletions cut 5 bases from V and 1 base from J, with 8 bases between. This CDR3 comprises 14 residues. CDR3 coding DNA: TGTGCCAGCAGCCGTAGACTGAACACCGGGGAGCTGTTTTTT. It encodes CASSRRLNTGELFF. Drawing the rest from reference TRBV7-9 and TRBJ2-2, the complete variable domain is DTGVSQNPRHKITKRGQNVTFRCDPISEHNRLYWYRQTLGQGPEFLTYFQNEAQLEKSRLLSDRFSAERPKGSFSTLEIQRTEQGDSAMYLCASSRRLNTGELFFGEGSRLTVL.

This clonotype was seen repeatedly, ten times or more. The CDR3 DNA follows: TGCAGTGCTAGGGGTAGAGACAGGGTTAATTCACCCCTCCACTTT. Protein: CSARGRDRVNSPLHF. The chain has TRBV20-1 and TRBJ1-6; the match to TRBD1 covers 7 bases. The trim removed 3 bases at V and 6 bases at J, leaving 8 bases unmatched. Germline-derived CDR1 and CDR2 are DFQATT and SNEGSKA (reference sequence). The CDR3 runs 15 residues.

This clonotype was detected ten times or more. V and J are TRBV6-6 and TRBJ2-7, with D tentatively TRBD2 (5 bases). This CDR3 region has 14 residues. V lost 7 bases and J lost 0, with 13 bases in between. Germline-derived CDR1 and CDR2 are MNHNY and SVGAGI (reference sequence). The chain's CDR3 is CASTQRRSSYEQYF. The CDR3 DNA sequence: TGTGCCAGCACCCAGAGGAGGAGCTCCTACGAGCAGTACTTC.

This clonotype was counted many times. The rearrangement links TRBV20-1 to TRBJ2-7; 8 bases fit TRBD2. The junction had 12 bases not matched to a gene; V was cut back by 3 bases and J by 2 bases. The CDR3 has 16 amino acids. The germline CDR1 and CDR2 sequences are DFQATT and SNEGSKA (reference sequence). Here the CDR3 reads CSARVEGAGVPYEQYF. The CDR3 DNA reads as TGCAGTGCTAGGGTCGAAGGAGCGGGAGTCCCCTACGAGCAGTACTTC.

The table lists this clonotype with many counts. The chain links TRBV20-1 to TRBJ2-7; TRBD1 might be the D (6 bases). Germline V gives CDR1 DFQATT, CDR2 SNEGSKA (reference sequence). There are 14 residues in the CDR3. V dropped 6 bases and J dropped 1 base, with 16 bases sitting between them. CDR3 bases: TGCAGTGCAACGGACAGAGGGAATTCCTACGAGCAGTACTTC. Protein: CSATDRGNSYEQYF.

This clonotype was found a few times. The chain uses TRBV5-1 and TRBJ1-2, with D possibly matching TRBD1 (5 bases). The V end was cut by 4 bases, the J end by 2 bases, with 15 bases between. The CDR3 runs to 15 residues. Germline CDR1 and CDR2: SGHRS and YFSETQ. CDR3 sequence: CASSPQWGRNYGYTF. For the CDR3, the DNA is TGCGCCAGCAGCCCCCAATGGGGACGGAACTATGGCTACACCTTC.

On this clonotype: In this CDR3 the conserved last residue, phenylalanine or tryptophan, is missing, so a read error is likely. It is unclear where the CDR3 begins or ends on the DNA, so no DNA is shown, and the CDR3 is as TCRdb lists it. The chain employs TRBV10-3 and TRBJ2-7; the table's D call of TRBD2 was not tested on the DNA. Germline CDR1 reads ENHRY; CDR2 reads SYGVKD. Including both end residues, the CDR3 is 12 amino acids long. CDR3 region: CAISGTGTSGSY.

The chain carries TRBV9 and TRBJ1-2; 7 positions match TRBD1. Trimming took 5 bases from V and 10 from J; bases not matched to a gene: 8. CDR1 and CDR2 from the germline V gene are SGDLS and YYNGEE. The CDR3 contains 12 residues. For the CDR3, the DNA is TGTGCCAGCAGGGCCGAGGGGGCAGTCTACACCTTC. Translating it yields CASRAEGAVYTF.

The chain employs TRBV24-1 and TRBJ1-5, with D unresolved. In germline, CDR1 is KGHDR, CDR2 SFDVKD. The V and J ends lost 7 bases and 0 bases respectively, with 18 bases between them. The CDR3 is made up of 17 amino acids. CDR3 residues: CATSLLGEATSNQPQHF. The CDR3 DNA is TGTGCCACCAGCTTACTTGGGGAGGCCACTAGCAATCAGCCCCAGCATTTT.

The chain has TRBV7-9 and TRBJ1-5; D might be TRBD1 (6 bases). Germline V gene lookup returns CDR1 SEHNR and CDR2 FQNEAQ (reference sequence). Trimming pared 4 bases from V and 11 bases from J, leaving 18 bases between. The CDR3 is 14 amino acids. For the CDR3, the DNA is TGTGCCAGCAGCTGGTCGGGGGGCATGGAGACCCAGCATTTT. Translating it yields CASSWSGGMETQHF.

A word on this clonotype: A much larger clone sits a single nucleotide away, making a read error possible. V gene TRBV14 combines with J gene TRBJ1-1; TRBD1 is a possible D gene (5 bases). Germline V lookup: CDR1 SGHDN, CDR2 FVKESK. This CDR3 contains 12 residues. The CDR3 nucleotides read TGTGCCAGCAGCCTTGGGACCGGTGGAGCTCTCTTT. Translating it yields CASSLGTGGALF.

This rearrangement joins TRBV6-5 to TRBJ2-7; D not resolved. Germline values: CDR1 MNHEY, CDR2 SVGAGI. The CDR3 runs to 12 residues. V was trimmed by 5 bases and J by 7 bases, leaving 12 bases between them. CDR3 region: CASSEEAGEQYF. The CDR3, as DNA: TGTGCCAGCAGTGAAGAAGCTGGGGAGCAGTACTTC.

This clonotype occurred many times. The V and J genes are TRBV6-5 and TRBJ1-1; D perhaps matches TRBD1 (6 bases). There are 13 residues in the CDR3. Germline V CDR1 and CDR2: MNHEY, SVGAGI. The V end lost 5 bases, the J end lost 3 bases, and 10 bases lay between the germline ends. The CDR3 spells CASSRGGDTEAFF. The CDR3 nucleotides read TGTGCCAGCAGTAGAGGGGGGGACACTGAAGCTTTCTTT.

This clonotype was seen at least ten times. V gene TRBV27 combines with J gene TRBJ2-7, with 11 bases that match TRBD1. With V trimmed by 6 bases and J by 2 bases, 3 bases remained unmatched. The CDR3 is made up of 14 amino acids. Germline-derived CDR1 and CDR2 are MNHEY and SMNVEV (reference sequence). Written as DNA, the CDR3 is TGTGCCAGCAGGGGGACAGGGGGGGCCTACGAGCAGTACTTC. This codes for CASRGTGGAYEQYF.

V is TRBV29-1 and J is TRBJ2-3, with D possibly matching TRBD2 (5 bases). There are 14 residues in the CDR3. V dropped 5 bases and J dropped 2 bases, with 14 bases sitting between them. CDR1 is SQVTM and CDR2 is ANQGSEA in the germline V gene. The CDR3, as DNA: TGCAGCGTTAGAAGCGGAATTCACACAGATACGCAGTATTTT. Amino acid sequence: CSVRSGIHTDTQYF.

This chain joins TRBV30 and TRBJ2-7; D is possibly TRBD2 (5 bases). Germline V lookup: CDR1 GTSNPN, CDR2 SVGIG (reference sequence). The CDR3 is 13 residues long. Trimming shortened V by 4 bases and J by 5 bases, and 15 bases separated the two germline ends. The chain's CDR3 is CAWNDVHGNEQYF. In DNA form, the CDR3 reads TGTGCCTGGAACGATGTGCACGGGAACGAGCAGTACTTC.

As concerns this clonotype: Possible read error: a much larger clone is one base away. The rearrangement joins TRBV4-1 to TRBJ2-5; D could derive from TRBD1 or TRBD2 (5 bases each). V lost 3 bases and J 2 bases, leaving 10 bases between the germline ends. CDR1 and CDR2 from the germline V gene are MGHRA and YSYEKL. CDR3 size: 14 residues. CDR3 nucleotide sequence: TGCGCCAGCAGCCACCGGGACGGGCAAGAGACCCAGTACTTC. It specifies CASSHRDGQETQYF.

The chain has TRBV6-5 and TRBJ1-6; D not resolved. Germline lookup yields CDR1 MNHEY and CDR2 SVGAGI. The germline V and J ends were trimmed by 2 bases and 6 bases, with 2 bases remaining between them. This CDR3 comprises 12 residues. This CDR3 reads CASSYVNSPLHF. The CDR3 DNA sequence: TGTGCCAGCAGTTACGTTAATTCACCCCTCCACTTT.

The chain employs TRBV27 and TRBJ2-5; D remains ambiguous. There are 14 residues in the CDR3. Germline V CDR1 and CDR2: MNHEY, SMNVEV (reference sequence). V dropped 4 bases and J dropped 0 bases, with 9 bases sitting between them. CDR3 DNA: TGTGCCAGCAGTTATATAGGACACCAAGAGACCCAGTACTTC. It codes for CASSYIGHQETQYF.

This clonotype showed up many times. CDR3 sequence: CASSAWTGGSTEAFF. In nucleotides, the CDR3 is TGCGCCAGCAGCGCCTGGACAGGGGGCAGTACTGAAGCTTTCTTT. The rearrangement uses TRBV5-1 and TRBJ1-1, with 11 nucleotides matching TRBD1. Looked up from germline, CDR1 is SGHRS and CDR2 is YFSETQ. The CDR3 sequence is 15 residues long. The ends lost 4 bases at V and 5 bases at J; junction bases unmatched: 7. The full variable domain, rest sourced from reference TRBV5-1 and TRBJ1-1, is KAGVTQTPRYLIKTRGQQVTLSCSPISGHRSVSWYQQTPGQGLQFLFEYFSETQRNKGNFPGRFSGRQFSNSRSEMNVSTLELGDSALYLCASSAWTGGSTEAFFGQGTRLTVV.

In the case of this clonotype: The junction departs from the called germline gene at one end, perhaps through a read error. The CDR3 loop reads CATSREEADEAFF. DNA for the CDR3: TGCGCCACCAGCAGAGAAGAGGCTGATGAAGCTTTCTTT. The chain employs TRBV15 and TRBJ1-1, with D unclear. This CDR3 has 13 amino acids. Germline assignment: CDR1 LNHNV and CDR2 YYDKDF (reference sequence). The whole variable domain, filled in from reference TRBV15 and TRBJ1-1, reads DAMVIQNPRYQVTQFGKPVTLSCSQTLNHNVMYWYQQKSSQAPKLLFHYYDKDFNNEADTPDNFQSRRPNTSFCFLDIRSPGLGDTAMYLCATSREEADEAFFGQGTRLTVV.

The chain links TRBV29-1 to TRBJ2-7, with 13 bases identical to TRBD2. This CDR3 region has 15 residues. Germline V gene lookup returns CDR1 SQVTM and CDR2 ANQGSEA. With V trimmed by 5 bases and J by 7 bases, 11 bases remained unmatched. The CDR3 protein is CSVPSTSGRGNEQYF. For the CDR3, the DNA is TGCAGCGTTCCTTCTACTAGCGGGAGGGGTAATGAGCAGTACTTC.

The sample holds many counts of this clonotype. The chain carries TRBV20-1 and TRBJ1-2; no definite D call. The CDR3 is made up of 8 amino acids. The V end lost 1 base, the J end lost 14 bases, and 5 bases lay between the germline ends. CDR1 DFQATT and CDR2 SNEGSKA come from the germline V gene (reference sequence). This CDR3 is CSARARTF. The CDR3 DNA sequence: TGCAGTGCTAGAGCTCGGACCTTC.

This sequence joins TRBV6-6 and TRBJ1-1; D call uncertain. The germline CDR1 and CDR2 sequences are MNHNY and SVGAGI (reference sequence). This CDR3 is 12 amino acids long. Between the trimmed V and J ends, which lost 6 bases and 7 bases, there was a span of 12 bases. The CDR3 reads CASSLVRLEAFF. DNA for the CDR3: TGTGCCAGCAGCTTGGTTCGGCTTGAAGCTTTCTTT.

Regarding this clonotype: A read error may produce the germline difference seen at one junction end. The chain carries TRBV10-3 and TRBJ2-2, with D possibly matching TRBD2 (5 bases). The CDR3 sequence is 13 residues long. The germline gives CDR1 ENHRY, CDR2 SYGVKD. CDR3 DNA: TGTGCCATCGCGCCCGTGAACACCGGGGAGCTGTCTTGG. It encodes CAIAPVNTGELSW.

The rearrangement joins TRBV7-6 to TRBJ2-5; 8 nucleotides align to TRBD1. V was pared by 5 bases and J by 5 bases, with 13 bases of the junction left unmatched. Germline CDR1 and CDR2: SGHVS and FNYEAQ. This CDR3 region has 16 residues. The DNA of the CDR3 is TGTGCCAGCAGCGCACGCTTTTCAGGGGGCGGTGAGACCCAGTACTTC. Its translation is CASSARFSGGGETQYF.

The rearrangement uses TRBV7-9 and TRBJ2-7, with 10 bases that match TRBD1. Germline V lookup: CDR1 SEHNR, CDR2 FQNEAQ (reference sequence). The J segment lost 3 bases and the V segment lost 4 bases, leaving 9 bases of the junction unmatched. The CDR3 runs 16 residues. The CDR3 nucleotides are TGTGCCAGCAGCTGGACCGGGACAGGGGTTGGCTACGAGCAGTACTTC. This codes for CASSWTGTGVGYEQYF.

In the case of this clonotype: The junction departs from germline at one end; a sequencing error may be responsible. The gene calls are TRBV7-3 and TRBJ2-5; 8 nucleotides match TRBD1. CDR3 length equals 16 residues. Germline lookup yields CDR1 SGHTA and CDR2 FQGTGA. CDR3 bases: TGCGCCAGCAGTGAGTCAGCGGCAGGGGGCTGGGAGACCCAGTACTTC. Translating it yields CASSESAAGGWETQYF.